This T cell receptor beta chain was sequenced during a study of blood T cell repertoires in COVID-19. About the research overall: Sources were T cells, B-cell-depleted T cells, or PBMCs; the material itself was cDNA or gDNA.

The V and J ends lost 7 bases and 4 bases, in that order; junction bases with no gene match: 12. Germline V gene data show CDR1 as MNHEY and CDR2 as SVGAGI. The CDR3 sequence is 15 residues long. Measured with immunoSEQ multiplex PCR; TCRdb has only the in-frame clones, and not every one. The table lists around 150,000 clones, around 89% of them singletons. Sequenced sample: peripheral blood. The source of this sequence is a woman aged 55-70 years with active COVID-19. The chain combines TRBV6-5 with TRBJ1-2, with 7 bases matching TRBD1. CDR3 in amino acids: CASTPRTGTIYGYTF. The CDR3 DNA reads TGTGCCAGCACCCCCCGGACAGGTACTATCTATGGCTACACCTTC.